This passage covers 5 T cell receptor beta chains from one sample sequenced in a study of blood T cell repertoires in COVID-19. Only in-frame clones appear in the TCRdb table, and some are missing; sequencing was by immunoSEQ multiplex PCR. Found here are over 70,000 clones, around three quarters of them singletons; the top ten hold roughly 19%. The specimen sequenced was peripheral blood. The receptors were gathered from an elderly woman with acute or convalescent COVID-19.

This chain uses TRBV24-1 with TRBJ2-1; 14 bases fit TRBD2. CDR1 and CDR2 (germline): KGHDR, SFDVKD. The CDR3 runs to 15 residues. J lost 8 bases, V lost 4 bases, and 3 bases had no gene match. The DNA of the CDR3 is TGTGCCACCAGTGAGGGGGGACTAGCGGGAGATGAGCAGTTCTTC. This encodes CATSEGGLAGDEQFF.

In nucleotides, the CDR3 is TGTGCCAGCAGCGTAGACGGGAACACTGAAGCTTTCTTT. It encodes CASSVDGNTEAFF. The V and J genes are TRBV9 and TRBJ1-1; no firm D call. The germline V gene has CDR1 SGDLS and CDR2 YYNGEE. Trimming shortened V by 0 bases and J by 1 base, and 4 bases separated the two germline ends. CDR3 length: 13 residues.

The rearrangement links TRBV30 to TRBJ1-1, with 11 bases aligning to TRBD1. Germline CDR1 GTSNPN, CDR2 SVGIG (reference sequence). This CDR3 has 18 residues. The V gene end was trimmed by 1 base and the J gene end by 0 bases; junction bases not matched to a gene: 10. The CDR3 region is CAWSGRRDRGFVNTEAFF. The CDR3, as DNA: TGTGCCTGGAGTGGGAGGCGGGACAGGGGGTTTGTGAACACTGAAGCTTTCTTT.

J is TRBJ1-1 and V is TRBV3-1 (or the pseudogene TRBV3-2); D is possibly TRBD1 (6 bases). CDR1 is LGHDT and CDR2 is YNNKEL in the germline V gene (reference sequence). V was shortened by 4 bases and J by 1 base, with 10 bases between the two germline ends. The CDR3 spans 14 residues. The CDR3 region is CASSPLQGNTEAFF. In DNA form, the CDR3 reads TGTGCCAGCAGCCCACTACAGGGGAACACTGAAGCTTTCTTT.

This chain joins TRBV27 and TRBJ2-2, with no clear D. The CDR3 length is 16 residues. CDR1 MNHEY and CDR2 SMNVEV come from the germline V gene (reference sequence). V dropped 2 bases and J dropped 5 bases, with 15 bases sitting between them. The DNA of the CDR3 is TGTGCCAGCAGTTTAATATCGGCTAGTAAAACCGGGGAGCTGTTTTTT. Translation: CASSLISASKTGELFF.